These 17 T cell receptor beta chains share one sample of origin, sequenced in a study of T cell responses to AZD1222 COVID-19 vaccine. Generated by immunoSEQ multiplex PCR, the TCRdb table keeps only in-frame clones and is missing some. The data contain fewer than 180,000 clones, about 93% of them singletons. Sequencing used peripheral blood, obtained 28 days after the second AZD1222 dose. Receptors originate from an adult who received the AZD1222 COVID-19 vaccine.

V is TRBV24-1 and J is TRBJ2-1; possible D gene TRBD2, 6 bases. The V and J ends lost 3 bases and 3 bases respectively, with 20 bases between them. The germline CDR1 and CDR2 sequences are KGHDR and SFDVKD. The CDR3 sequence is 18 residues long. CDR3 region: CATSDKRSTGLNYNEQFF. CDR3 bases: TGTGCCACCAGTGATAAAAGGTCCACGGGACTGAACTACAATGAGCAGTTCTTC.

This rearrangement joins TRBV2 to TRBJ1-3; D remains unclear. The CDR3 totals 16 residues. The V and J ends lost 1 base and 0 bases respectively, with 10 bases between them. Per germline, CDR1 SNHLY and CDR2 FYNNEI. The CDR3 region is CASSEGRPISGNTIYF. The CDR3 region has the DNA TGTGCCAGCAGTGAAGGACGGCCAATCTCTGGAAACACCATATATTTT.

The chain uses TRBV12-5 and TRBJ1-2, with D possibly TRBD1 on 5 matching bases. V was pared by 0 bases and J by 6 bases, with 14 bases between. Germline-derived CDR1 and CDR2 are LGHNT and FRNRAP. The CDR3 has 15 amino acids. CDR3 loop: CASGLVPGAEHGYTF. The CDR3 DNA is TGTGCTAGTGGTTTGGTGCCCGGGGCGGAACATGGCTACACCTTC.

This clone rates as medium-sized. V usage is TRBV5-1 and J usage is TRBJ1-5; the D is unclear. Germline lookup yields CDR1 SGHRS and CDR2 YFSETQ. Trimming stripped 4 bases from V and 5 bases from J, with 10 bases between. CDR3 length equals 13 residues. CDR3 in amino acids: CASSPEGDQPQHF. The CDR3 DNA follows: TGCGCCAGCAGCCCGGAGGGTGATCAGCCCCAGCATTTT. Looking up the rest from reference TRBV5-1 and TRBJ1-5 gives the full variable domain: KAGVTQTPRYLIKTRGQQVTLSCSPISGHRSVSWYQQTPGQGLQFLFEYFSETQRNKGNFPGRFSGRQFSNSRSEMNVSTLELGDSALYLCASSPEGDQPQHFGDGTRLSIL.

The V and J genes are TRBV7-8 and TRBJ2-7, with D hard to call. Germline CDR1 reads SGHVS; CDR2 reads FQNEAQ. The length of the CDR3 is 12 residues. Trimming took off 1 base at V and 6 bases at J, with 7 bases between the two ends. CDR3 loop: CASSLDRVEQYF. In DNA, the CDR3 is TGTGCCAGCAGCTTAGATAGGGTCGAGCAGTACTTC.

The V call is TRBV20-1, the J call TRBJ2-7; D call uncertain. The CDR3 runs to 11 residues. CDR1 is DFQATT and CDR2 is SNEGSKA in the germline V gene (reference sequence). The V end was cut by 0 bases, the J end by 5 bases, with 5 bases between. The CDR3 region is CSARDVDEQYF. DNA for the CDR3: TGCAGTGCTAGAGACGTGGACGAGCAGTACTTC.

The genes are TRBV9 and TRBJ2-5; D call uncertain. The germline V gene has CDR1 SGDLS and CDR2 YYNGEE. CDR3 length: 13 residues. V shed 3 bases and J shed 5 bases, with 11 bases lying between them. The CDR3 DNA is TGTGCCAGCAGCGGGGGTATTAGGGAGACCCAGTACTTC. Its protein is CASSGGIRETQYF. The entire variable domain, with the rest obtained from reference TRBV9 and TRBJ2-5, is as follows: DSGVTQTPKHLITATGQRVTLRCSPRSGDLSVYWYQQSLDQGLQFLIQYYNGEERAKGNILERFSAQQFPDLHSELNLSSLELGDSALYFCASSGGIRETQYFGPGTRLLVL.

V is TRBV30 and J is TRBJ2-7; D perhaps matches TRBD2 (5 bases). Germline loops: CDR1 GTSNPN, CDR2 SVGIG (reference sequence). This CDR3 contains 11 residues. V was shortened by 5 bases and J by 4 bases, with 9 bases between the two germline ends. CDR3 amino acids: CAWGGSYEQYF. The CDR3 DNA is TGTGCCTGGGGTGGGAGTTACGAGCAGTACTTC. The entire variable domain, with the rest obtained from reference TRBV30 and TRBJ2-7, is as follows: SQTIHQWPATLVQPVGSPLSLECTVEGTSNPNLYWYRQAAGRGLQLLFYSVGIGQISSEVPQNLSASRPQDRQFILSSKKLLLSDSGFYLCAWGGSYEQYFGPGTRLTVT.

This clone was seen only once. The chain links TRBV10-3 to TRBJ2-1; 7 bases are shared with TRBD2. The CDR3 totals 15 residues. V lost 6 bases and J lost 7; bases outside the gene matches: 12. CDR1 and CDR2 (germline): ENHRY, SYGVKD. The CDR3 region is CAIREGTTRENEQFF. DNA of the CDR3: TGTGCCATCAGGGAGGGGACTACCAGGGAGAATGAGCAGTTCTTC.

V is TRBV20-1 and J is TRBJ1-2; no clear D. From germline, CDR1 is DFQATT and CDR2 SNEGSKA (reference sequence). Trimming removed 5 bases from V and 7 bases from J, with 11 bases in between. CDR3 length: 11 residues. The CDR3 reads CSAPGVRGYTF. CDR3 DNA sequence: TGCAGTGCTCCCGGGGTTCGTGGCTACACCTTC.

The chain recombines TRBV6-5 with TRBJ2-7; D perhaps matches TRBD1 (6 bases). Trimming shortened V by 7 bases and J by 4 bases, and 17 bases separated the two germline ends. The CDR3 spans 14 residues. From germline, CDR1 is MNHEY and CDR2 SVGAGI. CDR3 residues: CASKTGRGPYEQYF. The CDR3, as DNA: TGTGCCAGCAAGACCGGCAGGGGTCCGTACGAGCAGTACTTC.

The rearrangement joins TRBV6-6 to TRBJ1-3; no clear D gene. Germline CDR1 and CDR2: MNHNY and SVGAGI (reference sequence). Trimming shortened V by 7 bases and J by 3 bases, and 7 bases separated the two germline ends. The CDR3 sequence is 12 residues long. CDR3 in DNA: TGTGCCAGCAACTCCGGTGGAAACACCATATATTTT. It is translated as CASNSGGNTIYF.

The table lists this clone with a few counts. This rearrangement joins TRBV4-2 to TRBJ2-1; D is perhaps TRBD2 (6 bases). CDR1 is LGHNA and CDR2 is YNFKEQ in the germline V gene. This CDR3 has 17 amino acids. V gave up 4 bases and J gave up 1 base, with 17 bases separating them. This CDR3 reads CASSPHTRTTSYNEQFF. In DNA form, the CDR3 reads TGTGCCAGCAGCCCACACACCAGGACTACATCCTACAATGAGCAGTTCTTC.

The V call is TRBV20-1, the J call TRBJ1-6; D unresolved. Trimming removed 5 bases from V and 9 bases from J, with 8 bases in between. Germline lookup yields CDR1 DFQATT and CDR2 SNEGSKA (reference sequence). The CDR3 spans 11 residues. CDR3 loop: CSAVSGSPLHF. The CDR3 region has the DNA TGCAGTGCTGTTTCAGGTTCACCCCTCCACTTT.

The CDR3, as DNA: TGTGCCAGCAGTTTCCCGGGCGCCGAGCAGTACTTC. Its translation: CASSFPGAEQYF. The genes are TRBV12-3 or TRBV12-4 and TRBJ2-7; D gene unclear. Trimming shortened V by 3 bases and J by 6 bases, and 9 bases separated the two germline ends. CDR3 length: 12 amino acids.

The chain has TRBV3-1 (or the pseudogene TRBV3-2) and TRBJ2-2; 7 bases align to TRBD2. V was clipped by 0 bases and J by 4 bases; unmatched bases: 8. Looked up from germline, CDR1 is LGHDT and CDR2 is YNNKEL (reference sequence). This CDR3 is 17 amino acids long. The DNA of the CDR3 is TGTGCCAGCAGCCAAGAAGCCGGACTAGTGGGCACCGGGGAGCTGTTTTTT. Its translation: CASSQEAGLVGTGELFF.

The J gene is TRBJ2-3, the V gene TRBV12-3 or TRBV12-4; D gene uncertain. CDR3 length: 11 residues. Trimming removed 7 bases at V and 6 bases at J, with 8 bases between. CDR3 loop: CASTRKDTQYF. Written as DNA, the CDR3 is TGTGCCAGCACCCGTAAGGATACGCAGTATTTT.